One sample yielded the 21 T cell receptor beta chains listed below, sequenced in a study of CD8+ T cells in alopecia areata. In each case, RNA was isolated and then reverse transcribed into cDNA as the sequencing template. Here immunoSEQ multiplex PCR was the method, and the copy in TCRdb shows in-frame clones only, minus some. The repertoire holds about 130,000 clones, with around three fifths as singletons. Sequencing used CD4+ T cells sorted from blood, obtained at week 0. These receptors originate from a human donor with alopecia areata.

DNA for the CDR3: TGCGCCAGCGACACAGGAAGCTCTGGGGCCAACGTCCTGACTTTC. Residues: CASDTGSSGANVLTF. The rearrangement uses TRBV5-1 and TRBJ2-6, with TRBD1 as a possible D gene (5 bases). The V and J ends lost 7 bases and 0 bases respectively, with 11 bases between them. The CDR3 consists of 15 residues. Germline CDR1 is SGHRS and CDR2 is YFSETQ. Based on the CDR3 plus reference TRBV5-1 and TRBJ2-6, the full variable domain is KAGVTQTPRYLIKTRGQQVTLSCSPISGHRSVSWYQQTPGQGLQFLFEYFSETQRNKGNFPGRFSGRQFSNSRSEMNVSTLELGDSALYLCASDTGSSGANVLTFGAGSRLTVL.

V usage is TRBV28 and J usage is TRBJ1-1; TRBD1 is a possible D gene (5 bases). Germline V gene sequence: CDR1 MDHEN, CDR2 SYDVKM. The CDR3 is 12 amino acids. V was pared by 4 bases and J by 8 bases, with 11 bases between. CDR3 nucleotides: TGTGCCAGCAGTTCGGGGACGATAGAAGCTTTCTTT. Translation: CASSSGTIEAFF.

There are a few counts of this clone. The chain uses TRBV2 and TRBJ2-7, with D perhaps matching TRBD1 (6 bases). The CDR3 spans 15 residues. Germline CDR1 reads SNHLY; CDR2 reads FYNNEI. V lost 6 bases, J lost 0 bases, and 15 bases lay in between. For the CDR3, the DNA is TGTGCCAGCAGAGTCGACAGGACTTACTCCTACGAGCAGTACTTC. Encoded protein: CASRVDRTYSYEQYF.

V is TRBV27 and J is TRBJ2-2; D is uncertain. V gave up 2 bases and J gave up 4 bases, with 5 bases separating them. The CDR3 runs 13 residues. CDR1 and CDR2 (germline): MNHEY, SMNVEV (reference sequence). The CDR3 spells CASSLRVTGELFF. The DNA of the CDR3 is TGTGCCAGCAGTTTAAGGGTCACCGGGGAGCTGTTTTTT.

The chain links TRBV5-1 to TRBJ2-7, with TRBD2 matching over 8 bases. This CDR3 is 15 amino acids long. V trimming: 2 bases; J trimming: 2 bases; junction bases outside the gene matches: 6. Germline CDR1 is SGHRS and CDR2 is YFSETQ. The CDR3 DNA reads as TGCGCCAGCAGCTTCGGGGGGGAGGTCCCCTACGAGCAGTACTTC. This gives the protein CASSFGGEVPYEQYF.

The gene calls are TRBV5-1 and TRBJ2-1, with D tentatively TRBD2 (6 bases). There are 14 residues in the CDR3. CDR1 and CDR2 from the germline V gene are SGHRS and YFSETQ. Deletions cut 4 bases from V and 9 bases from J, with 17 bases between. The CDR3 DNA sequence: TGCGCCAGCAGCCTAAGCTGGGGGGTAGGTGAGCAGTTCTTC. The encoded protein is CASSLSWGVGEQFF.

The chain uses TRBV4-1 and TRBJ2-5; no firm D call. Germline assignment: CDR1 MGHRA and CDR2 YSYEKL. This CDR3 has 16 amino acids. Trimming took 4 bases from V and 4 from J, leaving 19 bases between them. CDR3 region: CASSPPRRLDGETQYF. The CDR3 DNA follows: TGCGCCAGCAGCCCCCCGAGGCGGCTAGACGGAGAGACCCAGTACTTC.

The chain links TRBV7-2 to TRBJ2-7; 7 bases agree with TRBD1. Trimming removed 1 base from V and 0 bases from J; junction bases left unmatched: 3. Germline CDR1 and CDR2: SGHTA and FQGNSA. The CDR3 covers 15 residues. The CDR3 loop reads CASSLDGTDSYEQYF. For the CDR3, the DNA is TGTGCCAGCAGCTTAGATGGGACAGACTCCTACGAGCAGTACTTC.

V and J are TRBV7-9 and TRBJ2-3; a weak D match, TRBD1 (6 bases). The germline V gene encodes CDR1 SEHNR and CDR2 FQNEAQ (reference sequence). The CDR3 runs to 16 residues. The V end lost 3 bases, the J end lost 0 bases, and 13 bases lay between the germline ends. The CDR3 nucleotides are TGTGCCAGCAGCTTTGGACAGTTGGCTAGCACAGATACGCAGTATTTT. Amino acids: CASSFGQLASTDTQYF.

V and J are TRBV6-1 and TRBJ1-5; D remains ambiguous. The CDR3 runs to 13 residues. V gave up 0 bases and J gave up 7 bases, with 7 bases separating them. CDR1 and CDR2 (germline): MNHNS, SASEGT. The DNA for the CDR3 is TGTGCCAGCAGTGAAGCTGTTCGGCAGCCCCAGCATTTT. This encodes CASSEAVRQPQHF.

The genes are TRBV19 and TRBJ2-1; 9 bases align to TRBD2. CDR3 length equals 15 residues. CDR1 and CDR2 (germline): LNHDA, SQIVND (reference sequence). J was trimmed by 3 bases and V by 7 bases; bases with no gene match: 7. The CDR3 nucleotides read TGTGCCAGTAAGAAAGAGCGGGGGGACTACAATGAGCAGTTCTTC. Its translation is CASKKERGDYNEQFF.

This clone was counted only a few times. The genes are TRBV4-1 and TRBJ1-2; D gene ambiguous. Per the germline V gene, CDR1 is MGHRA and CDR2 is YSYEKL. The CDR3 consists of 13 residues. With 1 base removed from V and 4 bases from J, the gap between germline ends came to 7 bases. The CDR3 is CASSQGEPYGYTF. CDR3 in DNA: TGCGCCAGCAGCCAAGGAGAGCCCTATGGCTACACCTTC.

V and J are TRBV7-2 and TRBJ1-6, with no clear D. The ends were cut back, 1 base at V and 2 bases at J, with 9 bases in the middle. CDR3 size: 16 residues. Per germline, CDR1 SGHTA and CDR2 FQGNSA. CDR3 loop: CASSLVPGTYNSPLHF. Here the CDR3 DNA reads TGTGCCAGCAGCTTAGTACCGGGGACCTATAATTCACCCCTCCACTTT.

The sample holds a few counts of this clone. V usage is TRBV18 and J usage is TRBJ2-1; D remains unclear. CDR3 size: 17 residues. V gave up 2 bases and J gave up 0 bases, with 14 bases separating them. CDR1 and CDR2 from the germline V gene are KGHSH and LQKENI. The CDR3 DNA is TGTGCCAGCTCACCAGGGGAAGGGAAGACCTCCTACAATGAGCAGTTCTTC. Translating gives CASSPGEGKTSYNEQFF.

The chain uses TRBV14 and TRBJ2-5; D possibly corresponds to TRBD2 (5 bases). The germline gives CDR1 SGHDN, CDR2 FVKESK. With 1 base removed from V and 9 bases from J, the gap between germline ends came to 12 bases. This CDR3 comprises 13 residues. This CDR3 reads CASSQVRTEAQYF. Written as DNA, the CDR3 is TGTGCCAGCAGCCAAGTACGGACGGAGGCCCAGTACTTC.

The chain links TRBV27 to TRBJ2-1; 10 bases align to TRBD2. Germline CDR1 MNHEY, CDR2 SMNVEV (reference sequence). V lost 6 bases, J lost 7 bases, and 9 bases stayed unmatched. The CDR3 loop spans 15 amino acids. CDR3: CASRWKRGGGNEQFF. For the CDR3, the DNA is TGTGCCAGCAGGTGGAAGCGGGGGGGCGGGAATGAGCAGTTCTTC.

This chain connects TRBV7-2 to TRBJ2-5; D unclear. The CDR3 runs to 14 residues. Deletions cut 5 bases from V and 3 bases from J, with 13 bases between. CDR1 is SGHTA and CDR2 is FQGNSA in the germline V gene. CDR3 sequence: CASSRSFPKETQYF. The CDR3 DNA is TGTGCCAGCAGCCGCTCCTTTCCAAAAGAGACCCAGTACTTC.

The V and J genes are TRBV5-1 and TRBJ2-2, with a weak D call TRBD2 (6 bases). Germline V gives CDR1 SGHRS, CDR2 YFSETQ. Trimming cost V 0 bases and J 5 bases, with 17 bases left between them. The CDR3 has 17 residues. CDR3 region: CASSLVARLGVTGELFF. CDR3 DNA sequence: TGCGCCAGCAGCTTGGTCGCAAGACTAGGGGTGACCGGGGAGCTGTTTTTT.

This chain joins TRBV19 and TRBJ2-6; D unresolved. Deletions cut 5 bases from V and 0 bases from J, with 11 bases between. Per the germline V gene, CDR1 is LNHDA and CDR2 is SQIVND (reference sequence). The CDR3 spans 16 residues. The CDR3 nucleotides read TGTGCCAGTAGTGACCCAGGTTACTCTGGGGCCAACGTCCTGACTTTC. Translating it yields CASSDPGYSGANVLTF.

This chain uses TRBV7-6 with TRBJ1-4; no firm D call. There are 16 residues in the CDR3. CDR1 SGHVS and CDR2 FNYEAQ come from the germline V gene. Trimming cost V 5 bases and J 0 bases, with 13 bases left between them. The CDR3 nucleotides read TGTGCCAGCAGCGGAGGGTACTCAGCAACTAATGAAAAACTGTTTTTT. Translated: CASSGGYSATNEKLFF.

The chain carries TRBV19 and TRBJ2-7, with D possibly being TRBD2 (5 bases). This CDR3 spans 12 amino acids. Trimming removed 3 bases at V and 4 bases at J, with 7 bases between. Germline CDR1 reads LNHDA; CDR2 reads SQIVND (reference sequence). In DNA form, the CDR3 reads TGTGCCAGTAGTATGCCGGGGTACGAGCAGTACTTC. This translates into CASSMPGYEQYF.